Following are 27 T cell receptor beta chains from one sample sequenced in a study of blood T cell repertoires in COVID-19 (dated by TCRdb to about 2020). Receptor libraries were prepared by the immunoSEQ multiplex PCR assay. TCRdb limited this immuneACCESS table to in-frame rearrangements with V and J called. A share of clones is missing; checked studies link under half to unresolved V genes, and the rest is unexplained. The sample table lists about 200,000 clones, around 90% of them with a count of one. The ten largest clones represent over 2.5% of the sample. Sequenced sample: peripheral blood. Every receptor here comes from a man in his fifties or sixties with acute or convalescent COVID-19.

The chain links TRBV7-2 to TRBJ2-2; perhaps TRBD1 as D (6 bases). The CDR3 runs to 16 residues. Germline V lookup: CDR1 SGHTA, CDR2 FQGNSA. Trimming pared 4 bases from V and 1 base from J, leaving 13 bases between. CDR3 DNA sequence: TGTGCCAGCAGCTCTACAGGGCGATTGAACACCGGGGAGCTGTTTTTT. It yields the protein CASSSTGRLNTGELFF.

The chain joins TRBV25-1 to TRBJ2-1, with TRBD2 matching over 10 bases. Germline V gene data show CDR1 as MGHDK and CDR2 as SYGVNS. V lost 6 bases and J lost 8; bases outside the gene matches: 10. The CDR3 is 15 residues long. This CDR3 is CASRNSGGGRDEQFF. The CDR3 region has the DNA TGTGCCAGCAGAAACAGCGGGGGGGGACGGGATGAGCAGTTCTTC.

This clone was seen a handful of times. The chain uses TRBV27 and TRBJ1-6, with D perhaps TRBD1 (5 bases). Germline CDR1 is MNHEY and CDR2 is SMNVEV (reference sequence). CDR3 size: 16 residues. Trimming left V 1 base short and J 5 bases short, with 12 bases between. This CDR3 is CASSLLPRVDNSPLHF. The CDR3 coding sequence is TGTGCCAGCAGTTTATTGCCCAGGGTGGATAATTCACCCCTCCACTTT.

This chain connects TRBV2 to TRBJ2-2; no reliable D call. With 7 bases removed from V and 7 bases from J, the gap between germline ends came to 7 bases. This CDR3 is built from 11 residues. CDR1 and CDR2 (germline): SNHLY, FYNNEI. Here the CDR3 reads CASTISGELFF. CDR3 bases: TGTGCCAGCACCATTAGCGGGGAGCTGTTTTTT.

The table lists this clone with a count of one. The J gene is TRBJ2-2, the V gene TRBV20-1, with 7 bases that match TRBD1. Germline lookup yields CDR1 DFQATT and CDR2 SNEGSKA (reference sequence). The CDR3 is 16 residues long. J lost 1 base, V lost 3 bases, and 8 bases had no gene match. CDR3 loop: CSASRSDRWNTGELFF. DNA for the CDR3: TGCAGTGCTAGTAGATCGGACAGGTGGAACACCGGGGAGCTGTTTTTT.

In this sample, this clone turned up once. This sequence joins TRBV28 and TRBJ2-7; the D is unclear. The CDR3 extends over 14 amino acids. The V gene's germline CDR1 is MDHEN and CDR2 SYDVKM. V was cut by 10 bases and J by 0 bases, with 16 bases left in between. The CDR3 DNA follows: TGTGCCACCACCGCCGAAACGAGCTCCTACGAGCAGTACTTC. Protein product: CATTAETSSYEQYF.

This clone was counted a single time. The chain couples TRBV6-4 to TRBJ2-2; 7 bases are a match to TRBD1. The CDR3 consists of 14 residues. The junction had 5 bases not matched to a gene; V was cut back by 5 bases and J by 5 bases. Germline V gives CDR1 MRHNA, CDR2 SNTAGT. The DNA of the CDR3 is TGTGCCAGCAGTAGACAGGGTGCGACCGGGGAGCTGTTTTTT. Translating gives CASSRQGATGELFF.

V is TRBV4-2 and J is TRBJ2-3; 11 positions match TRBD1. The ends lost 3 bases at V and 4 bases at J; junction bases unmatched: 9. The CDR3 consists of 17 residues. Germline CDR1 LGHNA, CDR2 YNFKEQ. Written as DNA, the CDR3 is TGTGCCAGCAGCCAGGAACCGGGACAGGGGGTAGCAGATACGCAGTATTTT. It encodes CASSQEPGQGVADTQYF.

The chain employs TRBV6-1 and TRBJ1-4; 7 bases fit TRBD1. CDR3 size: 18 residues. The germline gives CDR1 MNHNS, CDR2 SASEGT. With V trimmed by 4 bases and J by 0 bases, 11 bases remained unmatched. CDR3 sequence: CASSGLQGTLATNEKLFF. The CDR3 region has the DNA TGTGCCAGCAGTGGCCTACAGGGGACCCTTGCAACTAATGAAAAACTGTTTTTT.

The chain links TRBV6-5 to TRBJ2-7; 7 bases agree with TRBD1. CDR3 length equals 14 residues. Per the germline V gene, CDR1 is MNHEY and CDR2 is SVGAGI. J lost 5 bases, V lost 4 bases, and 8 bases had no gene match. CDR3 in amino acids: CASSSSIGGDEQYF. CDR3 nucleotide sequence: TGTGCCAGCAGTTCGTCGATAGGGGGCGACGAGCAGTACTTC.

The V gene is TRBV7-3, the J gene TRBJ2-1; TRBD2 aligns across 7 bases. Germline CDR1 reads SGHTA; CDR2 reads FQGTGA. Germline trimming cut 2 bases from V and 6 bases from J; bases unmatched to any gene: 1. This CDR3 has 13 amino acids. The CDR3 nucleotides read TGTGCCAGCAGCTTAGAGCGGGGCAATGAGCAGTTCTTC. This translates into CASSLERGNEQFF. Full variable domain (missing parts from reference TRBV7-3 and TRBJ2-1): GAGVSQTPSNKVTEKGKYVELRCDPISGHTALYWYRQSLGQGPEFLIYFQGTGAADDSGLPNDRFFAVRPEGSVSTLKIQRTERGDSAVYLCASSLERGNEQFFGPGTRLTVL.

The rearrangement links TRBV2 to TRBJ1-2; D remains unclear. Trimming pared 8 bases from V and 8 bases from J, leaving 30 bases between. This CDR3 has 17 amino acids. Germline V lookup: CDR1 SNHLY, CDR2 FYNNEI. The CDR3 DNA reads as TGTGCCAGCGGAGGGAGGTCCCAGGCCAGCCCCGTCGGAGGCTACACCTTC. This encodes CASGGRSQASPVGGYTF.

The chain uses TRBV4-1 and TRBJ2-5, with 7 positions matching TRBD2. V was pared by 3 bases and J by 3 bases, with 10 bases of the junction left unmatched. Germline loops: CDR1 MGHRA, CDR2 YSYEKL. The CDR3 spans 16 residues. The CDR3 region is CASSHRSMGGEETQYF. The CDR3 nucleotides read TGCGCCAGCAGCCACCGATCCATGGGGGGGGAAGAGACCCAGTACTTC.

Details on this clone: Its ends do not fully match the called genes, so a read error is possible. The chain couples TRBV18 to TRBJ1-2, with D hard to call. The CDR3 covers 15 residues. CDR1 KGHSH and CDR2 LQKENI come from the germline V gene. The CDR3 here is CASSPTPGPGEGLYF. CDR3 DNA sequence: TGTGCCAGCTCACCCACCCCCGGCCCCGGGGAGGGTCTATACTTC.

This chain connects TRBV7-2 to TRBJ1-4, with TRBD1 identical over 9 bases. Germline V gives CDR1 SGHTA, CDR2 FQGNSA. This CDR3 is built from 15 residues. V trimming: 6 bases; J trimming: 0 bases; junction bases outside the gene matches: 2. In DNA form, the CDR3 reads TGTGCCAGCAGGGGACAGGGCGCAACTAATGAAAAACTGTTTTTT. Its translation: CASRGQGATNEKLFF.

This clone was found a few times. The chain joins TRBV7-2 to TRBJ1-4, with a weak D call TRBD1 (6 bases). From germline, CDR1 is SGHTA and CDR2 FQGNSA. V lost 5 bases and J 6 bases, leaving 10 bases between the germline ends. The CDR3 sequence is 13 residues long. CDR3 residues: CASSPRQDEKLFF. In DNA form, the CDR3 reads TGTGCCAGCAGCCCCCGACAGGATGAAAAACTGTTTTTT. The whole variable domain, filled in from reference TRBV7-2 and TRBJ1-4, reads GAGVSQSPSNKVTEKGKDVELRCDPISGHTALYWYRQSLGQGLEFLIYFQGNSAPDKSGLPSDRFSAERTGGSVSTLTIQRTQQEDSAVYLCASSPRQDEKLFFGSGTQLSVL.

The CDR3 sequence is CASSTGSLGNEQFF. The CDR3 DNA reads TGTGCCAGCAGTACCGGGAGCTTGGGAAATGAGCAGTTCTTC. This chain links TRBV2 with TRBJ2-1; a possible D gene is TRBD2 (6 bases). Germline V gene lookup returns CDR1 SNHLY and CDR2 FYNNEI. Trimming left V 5 bases short and J 7 bases short, with 15 bases between. CDR3 length equals 14 residues.

The CDR3 nucleotides are TGTGCCAGCAGCCGGGTAGGGGCCGGTTGGTCACCCCTCCACTTT. It codes for CASSRVGAGWSPLHF. The rearrangement joins TRBV14 to TRBJ1-6; D may be TRBD1 (5 bases). Germline V CDR1 and CDR2: SGHDN, FVKESK. The length of the CDR3 is 15 residues. The V and J ends lost 4 bases and 10 bases respectively, with 17 bases between them.

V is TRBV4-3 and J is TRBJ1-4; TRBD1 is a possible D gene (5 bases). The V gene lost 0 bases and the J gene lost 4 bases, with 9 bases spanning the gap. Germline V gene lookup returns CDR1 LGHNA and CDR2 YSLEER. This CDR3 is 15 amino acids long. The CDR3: CASSQEDSHNEKLFF. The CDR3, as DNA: TGCGCCAGCAGCCAAGAAGACAGTCATAATGAAAAACTGTTTTTT.

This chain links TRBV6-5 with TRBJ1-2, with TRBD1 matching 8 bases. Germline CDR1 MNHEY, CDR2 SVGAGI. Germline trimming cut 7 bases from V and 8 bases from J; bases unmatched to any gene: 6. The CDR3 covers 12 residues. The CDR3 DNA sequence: TGTGCCAGCATCCAAGCAGGGGGCGGCTACACCTTC. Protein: CASIQAGGGYTF.

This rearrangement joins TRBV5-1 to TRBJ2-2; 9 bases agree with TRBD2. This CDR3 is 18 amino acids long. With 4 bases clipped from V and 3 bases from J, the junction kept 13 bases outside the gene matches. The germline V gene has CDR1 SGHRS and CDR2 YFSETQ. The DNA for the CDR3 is TGCGCCAGCAGCACTTGGGGGGGACTAGCAACGTACACCGGGGAGCTGTTTTTT. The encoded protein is CASSTWGGLATYTGELFF.

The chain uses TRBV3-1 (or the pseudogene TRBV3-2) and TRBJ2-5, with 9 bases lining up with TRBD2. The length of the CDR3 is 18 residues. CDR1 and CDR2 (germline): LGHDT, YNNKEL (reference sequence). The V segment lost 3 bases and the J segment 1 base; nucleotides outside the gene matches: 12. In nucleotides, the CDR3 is TGTGCCAGCAGCCACCTTAGCGGGGGCGCTCAATCCCAAGAGACCCAGTACTTC. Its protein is CASSHLSGGAQSQETQYF.

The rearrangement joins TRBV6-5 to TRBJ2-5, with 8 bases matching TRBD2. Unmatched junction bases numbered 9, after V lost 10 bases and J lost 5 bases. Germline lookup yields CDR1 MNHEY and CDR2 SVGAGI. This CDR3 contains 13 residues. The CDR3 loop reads CATAGGRRETQYF. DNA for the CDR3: TGTGCCACCGCGGGGGGCCGGCGGGAGACCCAGTACTTC.

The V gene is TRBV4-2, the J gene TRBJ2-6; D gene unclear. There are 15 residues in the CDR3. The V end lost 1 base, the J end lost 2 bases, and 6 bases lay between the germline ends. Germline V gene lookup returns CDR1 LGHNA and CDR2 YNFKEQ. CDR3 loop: CASSQVQAGANVLTF. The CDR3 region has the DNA TGTGCCAGCAGCCAAGTCCAGGCTGGGGCCAACGTCCTGACTTTC.

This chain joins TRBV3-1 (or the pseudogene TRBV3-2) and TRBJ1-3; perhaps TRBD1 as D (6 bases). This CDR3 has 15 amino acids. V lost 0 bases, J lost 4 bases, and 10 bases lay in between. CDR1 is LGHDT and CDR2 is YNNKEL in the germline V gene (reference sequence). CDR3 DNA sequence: TGTGCCAGCAGCCAAGAGCCGGGGGGCGGAAACACCATATATTTT. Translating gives CASSQEPGGGNTIYF.

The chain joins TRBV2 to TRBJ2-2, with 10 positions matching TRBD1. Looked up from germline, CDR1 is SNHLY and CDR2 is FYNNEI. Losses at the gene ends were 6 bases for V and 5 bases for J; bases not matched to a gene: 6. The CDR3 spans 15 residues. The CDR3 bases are TGTGCCAGCAGCGACCGGACAGGGGGGACCGGGGAGCTGTTTTTT. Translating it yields CASSDRTGGTGELFF.

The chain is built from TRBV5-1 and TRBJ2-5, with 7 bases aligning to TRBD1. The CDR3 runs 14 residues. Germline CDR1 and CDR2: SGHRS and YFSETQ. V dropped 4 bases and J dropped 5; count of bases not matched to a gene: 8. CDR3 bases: TGCGCCAGCAGCGACTTAACAGGGGCCGAGACCCAGTACTTC. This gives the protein CASSDLTGAETQYF. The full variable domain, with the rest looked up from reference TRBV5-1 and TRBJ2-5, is KAGVTQTPRYLIKTRGQQVTLSCSPISGHRSVSWYQQTPGQGLQFLFEYFSETQRNKGNFPGRFSGRQFSNSRSEMNVSTLELGDSALYLCASSDLTGAETQYFGPGTRLLVL.